This passage covers 27 T cell receptor beta chains from one sample sequenced in a study of T cells in Graves' hyperthyroidism and ophthalmopathy. TCR beta CDR3 regions were amplified from RNA. HTBI primers were employed in a first-round RT-PCR of the TCR CDR3. TCRdb reprocessed the multiplex PCR reads via MiXCR and lists one record per CDR3 protein. The top ten clones hold roughly 9.2% of a sample with about 360,000 distinct CDR3 sequences, around 13% of them seen once. Sequencing was done on a sample of blood. The receptors derive from a woman aged 18 to 35 with Graves' hyperthyroidism.

This clonotype has just a few counts. The J gene is TRBJ1-5, the V gene TRBV4-1; TRBD1 is a possible D gene (5 bases). V lost 3 bases and J 0 bases, leaving 15 bases between the germline ends. The V gene's germline CDR1 is MGHRA and CDR2 YSYEKL. The CDR3 is made up of 17 amino acids. Here the CDR3 reads CASSHWFGGDSNQPQHF. CDR3 sequence (DNA): TGCGCCAGCAGCCACTGGTTTGGGGGGGATAGCAATCAGCCCCAGCATTTT.

This clonotype was recorded at least ten times. The rearrangement links TRBV14 to TRBJ2-1; 9 bases agree with TRBD1. Germline values: CDR1 SGHDN, CDR2 FVKESK. CDR3 length equals 13 residues. V gave up 6 bases and J gave up 5 bases; unmatched junction bases: 2. The CDR3 nucleotides are TGTGCCAGCAGGGACAGGGGACACAATGAGCAGTTCTTC. Residues: CASRDRGHNEQFF.

This clonotype was counted between two and nine times. A clone one base away is much larger, so this may be a read error. CDR3 loop: CASSYETGGYGYTF. The CDR3 DNA reads as TGTGCCAGCAGTTACGAGACAGGGGGCTATGGCTACACCTTC. The chain uses TRBV6-2 or TRBV6-3 and TRBJ1-2, with TRBD1 matching 9 bases. The CDR3 length is 14 residues. Germline-derived CDR1 and CDR2 are MNHEY and SVGEGT. Unmatched junction bases numbered 2, after V lost 2 bases and J lost 4 bases.

This clonotype was detected many times. One end of the junction is discordant with germline, which a read error may explain. The chain links TRBV7-9 to TRBJ2-1; D ambiguous. The V gene's germline CDR1 is SEHNR and CDR2 FQNEAQ (reference sequence). The CDR3 loop spans 13 amino acids. The CDR3 nucleotides are TGTGCCAGCAGACTGGCAATTTACAGTGAGCAGTTCTTC. It translates to CASRLAIYSEQFF.

This clonotype has a count of ten or more. This chain connects TRBV6-1 to TRBJ1-1; 8 nucleotides agree with TRBD1. There are 14 residues in the CDR3. Germline V gene data show CDR1 as MNHNS and CDR2 as SASEGT. Germline trimming cut 6 bases from V and 4 bases from J; bases unmatched to any gene: 7. The CDR3 nucleotides are TGTGCCAGCAGCCGCCCAGGGGGCAGCACTGAAGCTTTCTTT. This gives the protein CASSRPGGSTEAFF.

This clonotype has just a few counts. CDR3 residues: CAWMGGLREKLFF. The CDR3 region has the DNA TGTGCCTGGATGGGGGGGCTTAGGGAAAAACTGTTTTTT. The rearrangement uses TRBV30 and TRBJ1-4; D is possibly TRBD1 (6 bases). CDR1 is GTSNPN, CDR2 SVGIG, per germline (reference sequence). Trimming left V 4 bases short and J 8 bases short, with 14 bases between. The CDR3 runs to 13 residues.

There are many counts of this clonotype. The chain has TRBV19 and TRBJ1-4; 7 bases fit TRBD1. Trimming took 8 bases from V and 7 from J; bases not matched to a gene: 7. Germline V CDR1 and CDR2: LNHDA, SQIVND (reference sequence). CDR3 length: 13 residues. The CDR3 reads CASLGTEPEKLFF. The CDR3 coding sequence is TGTGCCAGTTTAGGGACAGAGCCTGAAAAACTGTTTTTT.

As to this clonotype: This clone may be a read error of a much larger clone one base away. As DNA, the CDR3 is TGTGCCAGCAGCCCCGCGGACGTACGCTCTGGGGCCAACGTCCTGACTTTC. It is translated as CASSPADVRSGANVLTF. V usage is TRBV6-2 or TRBV6-3 and J usage is TRBJ2-6; no reliable D call. Germline CDR1 is MNHEY and CDR2 is SVGEGT. V lost 6 bases to trimming and J lost 0 bases, with 15 bases between them. The CDR3 consists of 17 residues.

The sample holds many counts of this clonotype. The J gene is TRBJ2-3, the V gene TRBV6-1; possibly TRBD1 for D (5 bases). With 7 bases removed from V and 2 bases from J, the gap between germline ends came to 13 bases. CDR1 and CDR2 from the germline V gene are MNHNS and SASEGT. The CDR3 length is 14 residues. The CDR3 sequence is CASKRGRDTDTQYF. The CDR3 region has the DNA TGTGCCAGCAAAAGGGGCAGGGACACAGATACGCAGTATTTT.

Of note for this clonotype: A clone one base away is much larger, so this may be a read error. The chain joins TRBV7-8 to TRBJ2-5; D gene ambiguous. The CDR3 runs 13 residues. In germline, CDR1 is SGHVS, CDR2 FQNEAQ. The CDR3 DNA is TGTGTCAGCTCAAACGGGCACCAAGAGACCCAGTACTTC. Amino acid sequence: CVSSNGHQETQYF.

The chain uses TRBV6-2 or TRBV6-3 and TRBJ2-1; perhaps D is TRBD1 or TRBD2 (6 bases each). Germline V gives CDR1 MNHEY, CDR2 SVGEGT. CDR3 length: 14 residues. V dropped 5 bases and J dropped 4 bases, with 12 bases sitting between them. CDR3 in DNA: TGTGCCAGCAGTACTAAAGGGGGGTACAATGAGCAGTTCTTC. It encodes CASSTKGGYNEQFF.

This clonotype occurred many times. The chain is built from TRBV6-2 or TRBV6-3 and TRBJ2-3; D might be TRBD1 (5 bases). The CDR3 covers 15 residues. V was pared by 2 bases and J by 0 bases, with 9 bases between. Germline CDR1 and CDR2: MNHEY and SVGEGT. CDR3 in DNA: TGTGCCAGCAGTTACCCGCAGGGTAGCACAGATACGCAGTATTTT. Residues: CASSYPQGSTDTQYF.

This clonotype was recorded many times. The rearrangement links TRBV12-3 or TRBV12-4 to TRBJ1-3; tentatively, D is TRBD1 (6 bases). Trimming left V 6 bases short and J 1 base short, with 13 bases between. The CDR3 contains 15 residues. CDR3 nucleotides: TGTGCCAGCAGAAGAACAGGGAAGTCTGGAAACACCATATATTTT. It yields the protein CASRRTGKSGNTIYF.

This clonotype was recorded at least ten times. The V and J genes are TRBV5-5 and TRBJ2-3, with D perhaps TRBD2 (6 bases). Between the trimmed V and J ends, which lost 2 bases and 4 bases, there was a span of 14 bases. The CDR3 totals 15 residues. Germline V gives CDR1 SGHKS, CDR2 YYEKEE (reference sequence). CDR3 in amino acids: CASSLLAVPPDTQYF. The DNA for the CDR3 is TGTGCCAGCAGCTTACTAGCTGTTCCCCCAGATACGCAGTATTTT.

The genes are TRBV6-1 and TRBJ2-5; D is unclear. V lost 5 bases to trimming and J lost 2 bases, with 18 bases between them. The CDR3 totals 16 residues. The germline V gene has CDR1 MNHNS and CDR2 SASEGT. The CDR3 DNA sequence: TGTGCCAGCAGTCCCCTCCGGGCGGCGAATCAAGAGACCCAGTACTTC. It is translated as CASSPLRAANQETQYF.

The chain combines TRBV11-3 with TRBJ2-7; tentative D call: TRBD1 (5 bases). The CDR3 consists of 14 residues. Germline V gene data show CDR1 as SGHNT and CDR2 as YENEEA. V shed 3 bases and J shed 6 bases, with 15 bases lying between them. CDR3 in amino acids: CASSFAAQGSEQYF. CDR3 nucleotide sequence: TGTGCCAGCAGCTTCGCCGCCCAGGGTTCCGAGCAGTACTTC.

At least ten counts were recorded for this clonotype. The chain uses TRBV12-3 or TRBV12-4 and TRBJ2-6; D perhaps matches TRBD1 (6 bases). Trimming pared 6 bases from V and 0 bases from J, leaving 15 bases between. The CDR3 is 17 amino acids. The CDR3 region is CASSLQGGTSGANVLTF. The CDR3, as DNA: TGTGCCAGCAGCTTACAGGGCGGAACCTCTGGGGCCAACGTCCTGACTTTC.

This clonotype was observed at least ten times. The rearrangement joins TRBV18 to TRBJ2-7; TRBD1 might be the D (5 bases). The V and J ends lost 3 bases and 6 bases respectively, with 15 bases between them. Germline CDR1 is KGHSH and CDR2 is LQKENI. The CDR3 covers 14 residues. CDR3: CASSPGQDNIEQYF. CDR3 sequence (DNA): TGTGCCAGCTCACCGGGGCAGGACAACATCGAGCAGTACTTC.

This clonotype was detected ten times or more. The V call is TRBV6-1, the J call TRBJ2-7; D not resolved. Germline loops: CDR1 MNHNS, CDR2 SASEGT. This CDR3 region has 16 residues. V lost 0 bases and J lost 5, with 17 bases in between. The DNA of the CDR3 is TGTGCCAGCAGTGAAGCCCCTCCGGGTTTGTACGACGAGCAGTACTTC. Translating it yields CASSEAPPGLYDEQYF.

This clonotype was seen ten or more times. The V and J genes are TRBV12-3 or TRBV12-4 and TRBJ1-6; 8 positions agree with TRBD1. V gave up 8 bases and J gave up 10 bases; unmatched junction bases: 7. The length of the CDR3 is 13 residues. CDR3 DNA: TGTGCCAGCGGTACAGGGGGTGGATCACCCCTCCACTTT. Protein sequence: CASGTGGGSPLHF.

This clonotype was recorded at least ten times. The CDR3 loop reads CASKIAGGNEQFF. Written as DNA, the CDR3 is TGTGCCAGTAAAATAGCGGGGGGGAATGAGCAGTTCTTC. The chain couples TRBV19 to TRBJ2-1; the match to TRBD2 covers 11 bases. J was trimmed by 7 bases and V by 7 bases; bases with no gene match: 3. Germline assignment: CDR1 LNHDA and CDR2 SQIVND (reference sequence). There are 13 residues in the CDR3.

This clonotype was counted many times. The V and J genes are TRBV4-3 and TRBJ2-3; 8 nucleotides align to TRBD2. Trimming at V came to 1 base and at J to 6 bases, leaving 6 bases not matched to a gene. This CDR3 spans 15 amino acids. The germline gives CDR1 LGHNA, CDR2 YSLEER. The CDR3 region is CASSQAGGPADTQYF. The DNA for the CDR3 is TGCGCCAGCAGCCAAGCGGGAGGGCCAGCCGATACGCAGTATTTT.

This clonotype appeared many times. The chain uses TRBV13 and TRBJ2-3; 7 bases align to TRBD2. Germline V gene data show CDR1 as PRHDT and CDR2 as FYEKMQ (reference sequence). There are 19 residues in the CDR3. Trimming took 3 bases from V and 0 from J; bases not matched to a gene: 15. The CDR3 sequence: CASSFRPPSPGGSTDTQYF. The CDR3 nucleotides read TGTGCCAGCAGCTTCCGCCCCCCGTCGCCGGGAGGAAGCACAGATACGCAGTATTTT.

This clonotype was counted many times. The chain employs TRBV28 and TRBJ2-2; D gene uncertain. The CDR3 has 12 residues. Deletions cut 3 bases from V and 6 bases from J, with 5 bases between. Germline CDR1 and CDR2: MDHEN and SYDVKM. The chain's CDR3 is CASSFPAGELFF. CDR3 in DNA: TGTGCCAGCAGTTTCCCGGCCGGGGAGCTGTTTTTT.

This clonotype was seen at least ten times. The gene calls are TRBV6-5 and TRBJ2-5; 7 bases align to TRBD2. J gave up 0 bases and V 1 base, and 5 bases lay outside the gene matches. Germline loops: CDR1 MNHEY, CDR2 SVGAGI. The CDR3 spans 16 residues. DNA of the CDR3: TGTGCCAGCAGTTACTGGTCCGGGGGGTACCAAGAGACCCAGTACTTC. Encoded protein: CASSYWSGGYQETQYF.

Many counts were recorded for this clonotype. The chain has TRBV5-8 and TRBJ2-1; the match to TRBD2 covers 10 bases. The germline V gene encodes CDR1 SGHTS and CDR2 YDEGEE. The CDR3 is 15 residues long. The J segment lost 7 bases and the V segment lost 5 bases, leaving 9 bases of the junction unmatched. This CDR3 reads CASSPLAGAENEQFF. The CDR3 nucleotides read TGTGCCAGCAGTCCTCTAGCGGGAGCCGAAAATGAGCAGTTCTTC.

Worth noting for this clonotype: A much larger clone sits a single nucleotide away, making a read error possible. V gene TRBV30 combines with J gene TRBJ1-3, with D possibly matching TRBD1 (5 bases). With 3 bases removed from V and 0 bases from J, the gap between germline ends came to 12 bases. CDR1 is GTSNPN, CDR2 SVGIG, per germline (reference sequence). This CDR3 has 15 residues. DNA of the CDR3: TGTGCCTGGAGCCCGGGACGGATCTCTGGAAACACCATATATTTT. Its translation: CAWSPGRISGNTIYF.